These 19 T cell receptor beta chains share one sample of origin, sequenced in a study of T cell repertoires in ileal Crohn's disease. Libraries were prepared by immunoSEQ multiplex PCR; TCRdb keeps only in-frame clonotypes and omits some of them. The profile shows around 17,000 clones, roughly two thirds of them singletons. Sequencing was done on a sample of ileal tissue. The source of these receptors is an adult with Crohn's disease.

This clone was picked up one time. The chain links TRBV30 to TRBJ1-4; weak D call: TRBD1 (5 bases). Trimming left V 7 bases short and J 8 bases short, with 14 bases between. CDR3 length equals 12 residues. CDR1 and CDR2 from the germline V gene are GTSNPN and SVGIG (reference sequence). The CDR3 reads CALGLEGEKLFF. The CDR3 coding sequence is TGTGCCTTGGGCCTGGAGGGGGAAAAACTGTTTTTT.

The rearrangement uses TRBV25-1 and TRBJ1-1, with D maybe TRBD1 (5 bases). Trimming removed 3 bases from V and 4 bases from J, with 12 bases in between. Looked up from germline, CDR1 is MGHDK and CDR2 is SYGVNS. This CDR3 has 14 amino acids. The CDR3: CASSDPQGGTEAFF. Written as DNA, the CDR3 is TGTGCCAGCAGTGACCCCCAGGGTGGCACTGAAGCTTTCTTT.

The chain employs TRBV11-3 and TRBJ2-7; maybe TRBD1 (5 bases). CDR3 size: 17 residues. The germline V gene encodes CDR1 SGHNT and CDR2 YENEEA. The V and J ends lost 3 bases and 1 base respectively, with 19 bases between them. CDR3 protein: CASSFVPIDSASYEQYF. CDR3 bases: TGTGCCAGCAGCTTTGTTCCAATCGACAGTGCGTCCTACGAGCAGTACTTC.

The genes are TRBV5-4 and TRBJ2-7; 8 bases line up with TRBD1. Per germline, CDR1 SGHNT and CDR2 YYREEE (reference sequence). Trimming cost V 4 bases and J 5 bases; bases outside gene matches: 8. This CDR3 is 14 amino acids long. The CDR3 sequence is CASSVGPTGDEQYF. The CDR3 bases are TGTGCCAGCAGCGTAGGCCCGACAGGGGACGAGCAGTACTTC.

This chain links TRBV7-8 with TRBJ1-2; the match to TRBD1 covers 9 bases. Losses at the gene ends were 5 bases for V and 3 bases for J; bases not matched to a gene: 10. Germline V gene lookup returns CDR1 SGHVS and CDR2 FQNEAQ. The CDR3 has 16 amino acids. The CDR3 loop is CASSPRGQGYDYGYTF. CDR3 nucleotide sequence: TGTGCCAGCAGCCCCCGCGGACAGGGGTACGACTATGGCTACACCTTC.

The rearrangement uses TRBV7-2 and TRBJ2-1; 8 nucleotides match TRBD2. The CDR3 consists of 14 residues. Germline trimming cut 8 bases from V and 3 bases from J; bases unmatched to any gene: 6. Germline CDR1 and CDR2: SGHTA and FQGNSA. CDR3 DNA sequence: TGTGCCAGCGTAAGAGCGGGGGTCTACAATGAGCAGTTCTTC. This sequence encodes CASVRAGVYNEQFF.

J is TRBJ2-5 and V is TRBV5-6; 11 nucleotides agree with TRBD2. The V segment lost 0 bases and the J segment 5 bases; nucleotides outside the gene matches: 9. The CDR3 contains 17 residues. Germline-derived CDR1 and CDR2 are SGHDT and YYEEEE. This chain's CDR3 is CASSLDERASGGETQYF. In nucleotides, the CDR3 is TGTGCCAGCAGCTTGGACGAGCGGGCTAGCGGGGGGGAGACCCAGTACTTC.

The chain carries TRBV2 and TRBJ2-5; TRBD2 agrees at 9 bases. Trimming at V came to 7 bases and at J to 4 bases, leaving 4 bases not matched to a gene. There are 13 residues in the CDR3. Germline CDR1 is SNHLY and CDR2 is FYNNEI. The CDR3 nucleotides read TGTGCCAGCATGCGGGGGGGTTTAGAGACCCAGTACTTC. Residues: CASMRGGLETQYF.

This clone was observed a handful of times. CDR3 residues: CASTDPKGQVNTEAFF. As DNA, the CDR3 is TGTGCCAGCACTGATCCCAAGGGACAAGTGAACACTGAAGCTTTCTTT. V usage is TRBV28 and J usage is TRBJ1-1; tentatively, D is TRBD1 (6 bases). Trimming shortened V by 7 bases and J by 0 bases, and 18 bases separated the two germline ends. The CDR3 runs to 16 residues. Germline CDR1 reads MDHEN; CDR2 reads SYDVKM. Full variable domain (rest looked up from reference TRBV28 and TRBJ1-1): DVKVTQSSRYLVKRTGEKVFLECVQDMDHENMFWYRQDPGLGLRLIYFSYDVKMKEKGDIPEGYSVSREKKERFSLILESASTNQTSMYLCASTDPKGQVNTEAFFGQGTRLTVV.

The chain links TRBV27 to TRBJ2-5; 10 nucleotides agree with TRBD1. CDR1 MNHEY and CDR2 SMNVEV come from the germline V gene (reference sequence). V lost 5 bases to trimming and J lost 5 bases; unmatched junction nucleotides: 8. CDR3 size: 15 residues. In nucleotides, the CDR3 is TGTGCCAGCAGTACCCGGGACAGGGGATGGGAGACCCAGTACTTC. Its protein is CASSTRDRGWETQYF.

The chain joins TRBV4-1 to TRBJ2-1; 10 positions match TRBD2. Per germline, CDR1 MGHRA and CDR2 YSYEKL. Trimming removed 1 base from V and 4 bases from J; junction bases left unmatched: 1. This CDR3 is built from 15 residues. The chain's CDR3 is CASSQASGGYNEQFF. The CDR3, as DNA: TGCGCCAGCAGCCAAGCTAGCGGGGGTTACAATGAGCAGTTCTTC.

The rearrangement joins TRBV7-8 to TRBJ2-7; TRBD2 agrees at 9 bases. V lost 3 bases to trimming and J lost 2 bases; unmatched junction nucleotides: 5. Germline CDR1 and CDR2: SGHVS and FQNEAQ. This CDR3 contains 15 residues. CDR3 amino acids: CASSFISSGAYEQYF. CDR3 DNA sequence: TGTGCCAGCAGCTTCATATCTAGCGGGGCCTACGAGCAGTACTTC.

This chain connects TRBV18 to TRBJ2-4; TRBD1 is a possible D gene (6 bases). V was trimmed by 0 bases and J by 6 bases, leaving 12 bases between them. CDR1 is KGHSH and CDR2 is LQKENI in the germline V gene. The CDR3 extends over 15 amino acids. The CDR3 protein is CASSPPAQGINIQYF. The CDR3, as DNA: TGTGCCAGCTCACCACCCGCCCAGGGGATAAACATTCAGTACTTC.

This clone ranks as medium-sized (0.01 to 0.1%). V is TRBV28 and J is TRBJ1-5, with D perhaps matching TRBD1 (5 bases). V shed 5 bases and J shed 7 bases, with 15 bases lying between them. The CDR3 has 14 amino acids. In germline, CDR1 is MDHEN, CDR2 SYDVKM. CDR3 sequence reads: CASSTQGYGQPQHF. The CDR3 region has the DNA TGTGCCAGCAGTACCCAGGGTTATGGGCAGCCCCAGCATTTT.

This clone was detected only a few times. CDR3 in amino acids: CASSEREAGVSGANVLTF. CDR3 sequence (DNA): TGTGCCAGCAGTGAAAGGGAAGCAGGGGTGTCCGGGGCCAACGTCCTGACTTTC. The V call is TRBV6-1, the J call TRBJ2-6; TRBD1 is a possible D gene (6 bases). V was shortened by 2 bases and J by 4 bases, with 18 bases between the two germline ends. CDR1 is MNHNS and CDR2 is SASEGT in the germline V gene. The CDR3 is 18 amino acids.

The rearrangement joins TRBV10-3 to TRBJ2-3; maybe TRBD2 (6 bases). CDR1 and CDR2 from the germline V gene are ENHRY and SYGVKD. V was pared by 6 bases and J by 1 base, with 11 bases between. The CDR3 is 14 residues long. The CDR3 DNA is TGTGCCATCAGCGGGGACTGGGGCACAGATACGCAGTATTTT. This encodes CAISGDWGTDTQYF.

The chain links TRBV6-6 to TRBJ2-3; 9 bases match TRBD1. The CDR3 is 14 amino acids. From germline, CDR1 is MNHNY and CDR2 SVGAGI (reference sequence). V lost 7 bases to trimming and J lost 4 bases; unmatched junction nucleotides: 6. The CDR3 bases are TGTGCCAGCACAGACAGGGGGGGGTCAGATACGCAGTATTTT. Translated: CASTDRGGSDTQYF.

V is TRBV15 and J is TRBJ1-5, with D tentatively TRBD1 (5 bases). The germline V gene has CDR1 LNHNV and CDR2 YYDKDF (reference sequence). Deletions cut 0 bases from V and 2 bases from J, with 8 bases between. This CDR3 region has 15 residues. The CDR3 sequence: CATSREFRGNQPQHF. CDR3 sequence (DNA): TGTGCCACCAGCAGAGAGTTCAGGGGCAATCAGCCCCAGCATTTT.

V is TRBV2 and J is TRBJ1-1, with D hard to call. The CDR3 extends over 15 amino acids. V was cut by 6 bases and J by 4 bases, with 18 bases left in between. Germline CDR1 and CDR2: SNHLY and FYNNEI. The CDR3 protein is CASSYGERAVTEAFF. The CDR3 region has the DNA TGTGCCAGCAGCTACGGGGAGAGGGCGGTCACTGAAGCTTTCTTT. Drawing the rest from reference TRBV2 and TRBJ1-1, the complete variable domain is EPEVTQTPSHQVTQMGQEVILRCVPISNHLYFYWYRQILGQKVEFLVSFYNNEISEKSEIFDDQFSVERPDGSNFTLKIRSTKLEDSAMYFCASSYGERAVTEAFFGQGTRLTVV.